Sequencing of this T cell receptor (beta chain) was carried out in a study of T cell clusters in autoimmune cytopenias. Study-wide findings and caveats: TRB repertoire shifts in secondary cytopenia and chronic lymphocytic leukemia mostly reflected lymphoma, not autoimmunity. Primary autoimmune cytopenia patients seemingly lacked the physiological T cell clusters found in healthy donors.

Frequency places this clonotype as medium-sized. The target antigen is unknown. Multiplex touch-down PCR amplified TRB using TRB-A and TRB-B pools in one tube. One entry per CDR3 protein, without DNA, is what TCRdb gives after re-calling the multiplex PCR reads. The sample holds around 7,900 distinct CDR3 sequences. The CDR3 runs to 14 residues. The V gene's germline CDR1 is LNHNV and CDR2 YYDKDF (reference sequence). Each sample's input was roughly 250 ng genomic DNA, some 34,000 genome equivalents. The sequenced sample consisted of peripheral blood. This clonotype was sampled from a human donor with an autoimmune cytopenia or autoimmune hepatitis (not recorded which). V and J are TRBV15 and TRBJ2-3; the TCRdb D gene call, TRBD2, has no DNA to confirm it. CDR3 region: CATSRASGTDTQYF.